The next 15 T cell receptor beta chains were all read from a single sample in a study of T-cell reconstitution after alpha-beta-depleted transplantation in children. During its preparation, the TCRbeta library received unique molecular identifiers. TCRdb analysed the PCR reads with MiXCR anew, one entry per CDR3 protein. The sample has some 640,000 distinct CDR3 sequences, roughly 17% seen once; the top ten hold about 1.1%. The source material was PBMCs from the stem cell graft donor, sampled from the stem cell graft. The receptors shown here come from a human donor who donated a stem cell graft to a child with acute myeloid leukemia.

The rearrangement uses TRBV15 and TRBJ1-4; weak D call: TRBD1 (6 bases). Germline V gives CDR1 LNHNV, CDR2 YYDKDF (reference sequence). This CDR3 region has 15 residues. The V gene lost 3 bases and the J gene lost 7 bases, with 15 bases spanning the gap. The CDR3 protein is CATSRGVGGGEKLFF. CDR3 in DNA: TGTGCCACCAGCAGGGGTGTGGGAGGGGGTGAAAAACTGTTTTTT. Full variable domain (outside the CDR3, taken from reference TRBV15 and TRBJ1-4): DAMVIQNPRYQVTQFGKPVTLSCSQTLNHNVMYWYQQKSSQAPKLLFHYYDKDFNNEADTPDNFQSRRPNTSFCFLDIRSPGLGDTAMYLCATSRGVGGGEKLFFGSGTQLSVL.

This clonotype was seen ten or more times. The chain recombines TRBV10-3 with TRBJ1-6; D is unclear. Germline V CDR1 and CDR2: ENHRY, SYGVKD. This CDR3 has 14 residues. V was shortened by 1 base and J by 8 bases, with 9 bases between the two germline ends. In DNA form, the CDR3 reads TGTGCCATCAGTGAGTGGATTGCGGATTCACCCCTCCACTTT. It encodes CAISEWIADSPLHF.

The chain has TRBV4-3 and TRBJ2-7; TRBD1 agrees at 9 bases. The junction had 12 bases not matched to a gene; V was cut back by 4 bases and J by 5 bases. The length of the CDR3 is 16 residues. The germline CDR1 and CDR2 sequences are LGHNA and YSLEER. The CDR3 region has the DNA TGCGCCAGCAGCCGGGATTACAGGGGGCTTGAGGACGAGCAGTACTTC. Encoded protein: CASSRDYRGLEDEQYF.

This clonotype appeared many times. V is TRBV6-1 and J is TRBJ1-2; 7 bases map to TRBD1. CDR3 length equals 13 residues. CDR1 and CDR2 from the germline V gene are MNHNS and SASEGT. The V segment lost 6 bases and the J segment 6 bases; nucleotides outside the gene matches: 7. DNA of the CDR3: TGTGCCAGCAGCCCGGGACAGCTAGATGGCTACACCTTC. Translated: CASSPGQLDGYTF.

The sample holds many counts of this clonotype. The chain combines TRBV25-1 with TRBJ2-1; D is possibly TRBD2 (6 bases). Germline V lookup: CDR1 MGHDK, CDR2 SYGVNS. This CDR3 has 16 amino acids. V was trimmed by 5 bases and J by 0 bases, leaving 14 bases between them. CDR3 sequence: CASSTRNGSSYNEQFF. The CDR3 DNA is TGTGCCAGCAGTACCCGGAACGGGAGCTCCTACAATGAGCAGTTCTTC.

This clonotype was counted between two and nine times. V and J are TRBV6-1 and TRBJ2-5; D possibly corresponds to TRBD2 (6 bases). Trimming removed 4 bases at V and 1 base at J, with 16 bases between. The V gene's germline CDR1 is MNHNS and CDR2 SASEGT. This CDR3 region has 16 residues. The CDR3 sequence is CASSVRRGAGQETQYF. CDR3 coding DNA: TGTGCCAGCAGTGTAAGAAGGGGAGCGGGCCAAGAGACCCAGTACTTC.

In this sample, this clonotype turned up many times. J is TRBJ1-1 and V is TRBV20-1; D uncertain. CDR3 length equals 13 residues. In germline, CDR1 is DFQATT, CDR2 SNEGSKA (reference sequence). V dropped 4 bases and J dropped 5 bases, with 14 bases sitting between them. CDR3 sequence: CSANGPYGTEAFF. The CDR3 DNA sequence: TGCAGTGCTAACGGCCCCTATGGGACTGAAGCTTTCTTT.

In this sample, this clonotype turned up a few times. The chain combines TRBV6-6 with TRBJ1-5, with 8 bases that match TRBD1. The junction had 5 bases not matched to a gene; V was cut back by 7 bases and J by 6 bases. The CDR3 is 13 amino acids. Germline CDR1 and CDR2: MNHNY and SVGAGI (reference sequence). In DNA form, the CDR3 reads TGTGCCAGCAAGGACAGGGACAGTCAGCCCCAGCATTTT. Residues: CASKDRDSQPQHF.

This clonotype was counted many times. The chain couples TRBV20-1 to TRBJ2-5; 10 bases are a match to TRBD2. Trimming cost V 6 bases and J 4 bases; bases outside gene matches: 11. The CDR3 loop spans 15 amino acids. In germline, CDR1 is DFQATT, CDR2 SNEGSKA (reference sequence). Here the CDR3 DNA reads TGCAGTGCCGAATCCACTAGCGGGGAATTAGAGACCCAGTACTTC. Translating it yields CSAESTSGELETQYF.

This clonotype has just a few counts. The CDR3, as DNA: TGTGCCAGCAGCTTGGCCAACAGACTAGAAGCTTTCTTT. This encodes CASSLANRLEAFF. This sequence joins TRBV5-5 and TRBJ1-1, with unresolved D. Germline V gene lookup returns CDR1 SGHKS and CDR2 YYEKEE (reference sequence). The CDR3 extends over 13 amino acids. V was cut by 0 bases and J by 8 bases, with 11 bases left in between.

This clonotype showed up just a few times. The chain carries TRBV20-1 and TRBJ1-4; D remains ambiguous. CDR1 and CDR2 from the germline V gene are DFQATT and SNEGSKA (reference sequence). This CDR3 is 14 amino acids long. V lost 6 bases, J lost 8 bases, and 19 bases lay in between. The CDR3 reads CSAPRRADEEKLFF. CDR3 in DNA: TGCAGTGCGCCTCGGAGGGCGGACGAGGAAAAACTGTTTTTT.

This clonotype was detected many times. The genes are TRBV6-2 or TRBV6-3 and TRBJ2-5; TRBD1 matches at 7 bases. This CDR3 is built from 15 residues. Unmatched junction bases numbered 5, after V lost 0 bases and J lost 4 bases. CDR1 is MNHEY and CDR2 is SVGEGT in the germline V gene. The CDR3 DNA reads as TGTGCCAGCAGTTACTCGACAGGGTTTGGAGAGACCCAGTACTTC. Amino acid sequence: CASSYSTGFGETQYF.

This clonotype showed up just a few times. The chain employs TRBV12-3 or TRBV12-4 and TRBJ2-3; 8 bases are shared with TRBD1. Germline trimming cut 8 bases from V and 2 bases from J; bases unmatched to any gene: 9. CDR3 size: 15 residues. The chain's CDR3 is CASSPGQASTDTQYF. The CDR3 DNA reads TGTGCCAGCTCCCCGGGACAGGCGTCCACAGATACGCAGTATTTT.

This clonotype was observed a few times. The chain uses TRBV18 and TRBJ2-7; D perhaps matches TRBD1 (6 bases). The V gene lost 1 base and the J gene lost 1 base, with 17 bases spanning the gap. The CDR3 extends over 17 amino acids. CDR1 KGHSH and CDR2 LQKENI come from the germline V gene. The CDR3 sequence: CASSPQMPGHRSYEQYF. Written as DNA, the CDR3 is TGTGCCAGCTCACCACAGATGCCGGGACATCGATCCTACGAGCAGTACTTC.

This clonotype appeared a few times. The chain employs TRBV27 and TRBJ2-1; 8 bases are shared with TRBD2. The CDR3 is 14 residues long. Germline V gene sequence: CDR1 MNHEY, CDR2 SMNVEV (reference sequence). The ends lost 7 bases at V and 4 bases at J; junction bases unmatched: 6. The CDR3, as DNA: TGTGCCAGCAACGCGGGGGGCCTTTACAATGAGCAGTTCTTC. Its translation is CASNAGGLYNEQFF.